The rows below give T cell receptor beta chains drawn from one sample of a study of CD4 T cells in relation to SARS-CoV-2 and coronaviruses. Measured with immunoSEQ multiplex PCR; TCRdb has only the in-frame clones, and not every one. Of around 11,000 clones detected, roughly 72% appear once; the ten largest clones hold roughly 18%. Their cognate antigens are unknown. Sequenced sample: CD4+ T cells from PBMCs, cultured in vitro. Source of these receptors: a human donor in good health. CDR3s include the opening cysteine and the closing phenylalanine or tryptophan. The D gene is left open where the match is weak. Not every row has a clone size; where given, it reads once, few, many or a size class.

d_call,v_call,clone_size,j_call,cdr3_nt,cdr3_aa
TRBD2,TRBV4-1,NA,TRBJ2-5,TGCGCCAGCAGCCCGAGGACTAGCGGTAACCAAGAGACCCAGTACTTC,CASSPRTSGNQETQYF
TRBD1,TRBV5-1,NA,TRBJ1-4,TGCGCCAGCAGCCGTGCGAGTTCCCGGGACAGGGTTTATGAAAAACTGTTTTTT,CASSRASSRDRVYEKLFF
TRBD1,TRBV20-1,NA,TRBJ2-7,TGCAGTGCTAGTCGGGACAGCGATTCCTACGAGCAGTACTTC,CSASRDSDSYEQYF
NA,TRBV6-2/TRBV6-3,NA,TRBJ1-5,TGTGCCAGCAGCCAACAGGGCAGAAGTCAGCCCCAGCATTTT,CASSQQGRSQPQHF
TRBD2,TRBV7-2,NA,TRBJ2-1,TGTGCCAGCAGCTTAGTACCTAGCGGGAGCAAAAATGAGCAGTTCTTC,CASSLVPSGSKNEQFF
TRBD2,TRBV10-1,NA,TRBJ2-1,TGCGCCAGCAGTGCTAGCGGGGGGACCAATGAGCAGTTCTTC,CASSASGGTNEQFF
TRBD2,TRBV4-3,NA,TRBJ2-1,TGCGCCAGCAGCCAGAGGGGGGCGGGGGGCGGCTCCTACAATGAGCAGTTCTTC,CASSQRGAGGGSYNEQFF
NA,TRBV7-9,NA,TRBJ1-2,TGTGCCAGCAGCCGCAGCTATGGCTACACCTTC,CASSRSYGYTF
TRBD1,TRBV2,NA,TRBJ2-7,TGTGCCAGCAGGAAGGGACAGTCCCGCTACGAGCAGTACTTC,CASRKGQSRYEQYF
NA,TRBV7-2,few,TRBJ1-6,TGTGCCAGCAGCTCATTACTCCTTTCACCCCTCCACTTT,CASSSLLLSPLHF
TRBD1,TRBV30,NA,TRBJ2-5,TGTGCCTGGAGTGATACAGGGGGTGCAGAGACCCAGTACTTC,CAWSDTGGAETQYF
NA,TRBV23-1,once,TRBJ1-5,TGCGCCAGCAGTCAATGGGGTCAGCCCCAGCATTTT,CASSQWGQPQHF
NA,TRBV6-1,NA,TRBJ2-3,TGTGCCAGCAGTGAACTCTCCCGACGAACAGATACGCAGTATTTT,CASSELSRRTDTQYF
NA,TRBV5-1,NA,TRBJ1-1,TGCGCCAGCAGCTTGGGACCAGGGAAGGAGACTGAAGCTTTCTTT,CASSLGPGKETEAFF
NA,TRBV19,NA,TRBJ1-5,TGTGCCAGTAGTAATGGCCAACTCAATCAGCCCCAGCATTTT,CASSNGQLNQPQHF
TRBD1,TRBV9,NA,TRBJ1-2,TGTGCCAGCAGGACAGGGGGCCCGGGCGGCTACACCTTC,CASRTGGPGGYTF
TRBD1,TRBV27,NA,TRBJ2-2,TGTGCCATCAGGGGGACAGCGAACACCGGGGAGCTGTTTTTT,CAIRGTANTGELFF
NA,TRBV4-1,NA,TRBJ1-5,TGCGCCAGCAGCCACAGGGACAATTCCAATCAGCCCCAGCATTTT,CASSHRDNSNQPQHF
NA,TRBV11-2,NA,TRBJ2-7,TGTGCCAGCAGCTTACGGTACGAGCAGTACTTC,CASSLRYEQYF
NA,TRBV6-2/TRBV6-3,NA,TRBJ1-1,TGTGCCAGCAGTTACTGGCCGAGGAGCGGCACTGAAGCTTTCTTT,CASSYWPRSGTEAFF
NA,TRBV6-5,NA,TRBJ2-1,TGTGCCAGCAGTTACTCGATCAGGGGGGTCAATGAGCAGTTCTTC,CASSYSIRGVNEQFF
NA,TRBV21-1,NA,TRBJ2-5,TGTGCCAGCAGCAAAGCTCTTTGTGTCCGGGATCCAGGGGAGACCCAGTACTTC,CASSKALCVRDPGETQYF
NA,TRBV28,NA,TRBJ1-1,TGTGCCAGCAGTTTAGAGCAGGAAGCTTTCTTT,CASSLEQEAFF
TRBD1,TRBV5-6,NA,TRBJ1-2,TGTGCCAGCAACTCTAGAACAGGGGACGGCTACACCTTC,CASNSRTGDGYTF
NA,TRBV19,NA,TRBJ2-5,TGTGCCAGTAGTATAGGGTCCGAAGAGACCCAGTACTTC,CASSIGSEETQYF
NA,TRBV28,NA,TRBJ1-5,TGTGCCAGCAGCCTGTCCCACCGGGGGGGCAGTCATCAGCCCCAGCATTTT,CASSLSHRGGSHQPQHF
NA,TRBV5-6,NA,TRBJ1-2,TGTGCCAGCAGCCCCGAGGGGGGCCAGAGCTTTCCCCCTAACTATGGCTACACCTTC,CASSPEGGQSFPPNYGYTF
NA,TRBV5-1,NA,TRBJ2-2,TGCGCCAGCCGATCGGATACGAACACCGGGGAGCTGTTTTTT,CASRSDTNTGELFF
TRBD1,TRBV27,few,TRBJ1-2,TGTGCCAGCAGCCCAGGGGGCTTGGGCTATGGCTACACCTTC,CASSPGGLGYGYTF
NA,TRBV7-8,NA,TRBJ1-1,TGTGCCAGCAGCTTAGCTCGGGCACCAATGAACACTGAAGCTTTCTTT,CASSLARAPMNTEAFF
TRBD2,TRBV7-2,NA,TRBJ2-2,TGTGCCAGCAGCTTATATCACGGGGGGAGCTCCGGGGAGCTGTTTTTT,CASSLYHGGSSGELFF
NA,TRBV25-1,NA,TRBJ2-5,TGTGCCAGCAGCGCTCCCGGGGACCAAGAGACCCAGTACTTC,CASSAPGDQETQYF
NA,TRBV5-1,few,TRBJ2-7,TGCGCCAGCAGCTTGTCTGCTAGTTGGTACGAGCAGTACTTC,CASSLSASWYEQYF
NA,TRBV19,few,TRBJ1-5,TGTGCCAGTAGTATGTTGTGGGACGGTAATCAGCCCCAGCATTTT,CASSMLWDGNQPQHF
NA,TRBV6-5,NA,TRBJ2-5,TGTGCCAGCAGTCCCCTCGGGGCCCAAGAGACCCAGTACTTC,CASSPLGAQETQYF
NA,TRBV4-1,NA,TRBJ1-2,TGCGCCAGCAGCCAACTGGGGTACGGCTACACCTTC,CASSQLGYGYTF
NA,TRBV5-4,NA,TRBJ2-1,TGTGCCAGCAGCTTGGTCGGGAGATCGCACAATGAGCAGTTCTTC,CASSLVGRSHNEQFF